This TCR beta chain derives from a study of CD4 and CD8 cells across lung adenocarcinoma regions. One entry per CDR3 protein results from TCRdb running MiXCR on the PCR reads. The repertoire consists of under 20,000 distinct CDR3 sequences, with 46% occurring once and the leading ten covering roughly a fifth. The receptor comes from a male donor with lung adenocarcinoma. The CD4 and CD8 labels of this study may be unreliable. The material sequenced was CD4+ T cells from the margin of a lung tumor.

CDR3 amino acids: CASSEFGGRSIFAQNTQYF. DNA of the CDR3: TGTGCCAGCAGTGAATTCGGCGGGAGGTCAATCTTTGCCCAAAACACCCAGTACTTC. The chain links TRBV6-1 to TRBJ2-4; 8 bases align to TRBD2. V shed 2 bases, J shed 13 bases, and the junction held 25 bases outside the gene matches. The CDR3 extends over 19 amino acids. In germline, CDR1 is MNHNS, CDR2 SASEGT.